These 25 T cell receptor beta chains share one sample of origin, sequenced in a study of response to subunit inactivated influenza vaccine. TCRdb reprocessed the RT-PCR reads via MiXCR and lists one record per CDR3 protein. Of 650,000 to 800,000 distinct CDR3 sequences listed, about a fifth are singletons. The sample consisted of PBMCs from blood, taken roughly 5 days after vaccination. Receptor source: a man aged 50 to 59 who received an inactivated influenza vaccine.

The chain links TRBV4-2 to TRBJ2-7, with TRBD2 matching over 10 bases. CDR1 and CDR2 from the germline V gene are LGHNA and YNFKEQ. The CDR3 sequence is 19 residues long. With 3 bases clipped from V and 6 bases from J, the junction kept 20 bases outside the gene matches. This CDR3 reads CASSQTRRLAGLTPLEQYF. The CDR3 DNA is TGTGCCAGCAGCCAGACACGGCGACTAGCGGGCCTAACCCCCCTCGAGCAGTACTTC.

In this sample, this clonotype turned up many times. The rearrangement joins TRBV20-1 to TRBJ1-1; 7 bases match TRBD1. CDR1 and CDR2 (germline): DFQATT, SNEGSKA (reference sequence). Trimming took 6 bases from V and 4 from J; bases not matched to a gene: 8. The CDR3 has 13 amino acids. In DNA form, the CDR3 reads TGCAGTGCAATTATGACAGGGCCCACTGAAGCTTTCTTT. Encoded protein: CSAIMTGPTEAFF.

This clonotype was detected a few times. The chain links TRBV12-3 or TRBV12-4 to TRBJ2-5, with D perhaps TRBD1 or TRBD2 (6 bases each). There are 16 residues in the CDR3. The V end lost 5 bases, the J end lost 5 bases, and 21 bases lay between the germline ends. CDR3 residues: CASSQSPRGQGETQYF. For the CDR3, the DNA is TGTGCCAGCAGTCAGAGCCCCCGGGGGCAAGGGGAGACCCAGTACTTC.

Note on this clonotype: A much larger clone lies one base from this, so it may be a read error. V and J are TRBV12-3 or TRBV12-4 and TRBJ2-2, with D possibly called TRBD1 or TRBD2 (5 bases each). This CDR3 has 14 amino acids. V lost 7 bases and J lost 1, with 10 bases in between. The CDR3 coding sequence is TGTGCCAGCATTGGGACGGTGAACACCGGGGAGCTGTTTTTT. This gives the protein CASIGTVNTGELFF.

This clonotype has a handful of counts. The chain recombines TRBV20-1 with TRBJ2-3, with D possibly matching TRBD2 (5 bases). Trimming took 6 bases from V and 5 from J, leaving 15 bases between them. CDR3 length: 13 amino acids. The germline V gene encodes CDR1 DFQATT and CDR2 SNEGSKA (reference sequence). CDR3 nucleotides: TGCAGTGCCCCACGACGGGGAAGAGATACGCAGTATTTT. Its protein is CSAPRRGRDTQYF.

The chain carries TRBV7-9 and TRBJ1-5; possible D gene TRBD1, 5 bases. The length of the CDR3 is 15 residues. Germline V gives CDR1 SEHNR, CDR2 FQNEAQ (reference sequence). The V end lost 4 bases, the J end lost 1 base, and 11 bases lay between the germline ends. CDR3 DNA: TGTGCCAGCAGCTACGGAGGGGCGAGCAATCAGCCCCAGCATTTT. Residues: CASSYGGASNQPQHF.

The genes are TRBV7-6 and TRBJ2-1, with 15 nucleotides matching TRBD2. V lost 2 bases, J lost 8 bases, and 1 base stayed unmatched. The germline gives CDR1 SGHVS, CDR2 FNYEAQ. The CDR3 sequence is 15 residues long. For the CDR3, the DNA is TGTGCCAGCAGCTTATGGACTAGCGGGAGGGATGAGCAGTTCTTC. It codes for CASSLWTSGRDEQFF. The full variable domain, its missing parts supplied by reference TRBV7-6 and TRBJ2-1, is GAGVSQSPRYKVTKRGQDVALRCDPISGHVSLYWYRQALGQGPEFLTYFNYEAQQDKSGLPNDRFSAERPEGSISTLTIQRTEQRDSAMYRCASSLWTSGRDEQFFGPGTRLTVL.

This chain links TRBV6-5 with TRBJ1-5; D not certain. The CDR3 sequence is 14 residues long. CDR1 and CDR2 (germline): MNHEY, SVGAGI. Trimming took off 1 base at V and 6 bases at J, with 10 bases between the two ends. CDR3 nucleotides: TGTGCCAGCAGTTACTTCCTCACGGGTCAGCCCCAGCATTTT. This gives the protein CASSYFLTGQPQHF.

The chain recombines TRBV10-2 with TRBJ2-1, with a tentative D call TRBD1 (5 bases). This CDR3 contains 15 residues. Germline-derived CDR1 and CDR2 are WSHSY and SAAADI. Between the trimmed V and J ends, which lost 3 bases and 2 bases, there was a span of 11 bases. CDR3: CASSDPGSTYNEQFF. Written as DNA, the CDR3 is TGCGCCAGCAGTGATCCAGGGTCTACCTACAATGAGCAGTTCTTC.

The chain uses TRBV25-1 and TRBJ2-1; TRBD2 agrees at 9 bases. The CDR3 is made up of 13 amino acids. V dropped 2 bases and J dropped 16; count of bases not matched to a gene: 9. Germline CDR1 and CDR2: MGHDK and SYGVNS. The CDR3 region has the DNA TGTGCCAGCAGTGAAACGTCGGCTAGCGGGAAATTCTTC. Encoded protein: CASSETSASGKFF. Looking up the rest from reference TRBV25-1 and TRBJ2-1 gives the full variable domain: EADIYQTPRYLVIGTGKKITLECSQTMGHDKMYWYQQDPGMELHLIHYSYGVNSTEKGDLSSESTVSRIRTEHFPLTLESARPSHTSQYLCASSETSASGKFFGPGTRLTVL.

This clonotype has more than one count but fewer than ten. The CDR3 bases are TGTGCCAGCAGTGTGGTAACAGGGAACAATGAGCAGTTCTTC. Its protein product is CASSVVTGNNEQFF. The chain joins TRBV2 to TRBJ2-1, with D perhaps TRBD1 (6 bases). Between the trimmed V and J ends, which lost 4 bases and 5 bases, there was a span of 12 bases. Germline loops: CDR1 SNHLY, CDR2 FYNNEI. This CDR3 contains 14 residues.

This clonotype was recorded a few times. This chain connects TRBV10-3 to TRBJ2-7; D is possibly TRBD1 (6 bases). The V gene lost 7 bases and the J gene lost 6 bases, with 19 bases spanning the gap. CDR3 length equals 14 residues. CDR1 and CDR2 from the germline V gene are ENHRY and SYGVKD. CDR3 nucleotides: TGTGCCATCAATTCCAAGGACGTGGGGGCCGAGCAGTACTTC. The encoded protein is CAINSKDVGAEQYF.

This clonotype came up many times. The rearrangement links TRBV7-9 to TRBJ2-7, with 7 positions matching TRBD1. The CDR3 is 13 amino acids. Per germline, CDR1 SEHNR and CDR2 FQNEAQ (reference sequence). Germline trimming cut 5 bases from V and 3 bases from J; bases unmatched to any gene: 4. CDR3 nucleotides: TGTGCCAGCAGCGACAGGGATGGCTACGAGCAGTACTTC. Translating it yields CASSDRDGYEQYF.

This clonotype was counted only a few times. The V and J genes are TRBV7-3 and TRBJ1-1; possibly TRBD1 for D (6 bases). This CDR3 region has 13 residues. V lost 1 base and J lost 12, with 15 bases in between. Germline CDR1 is SGHTA and CDR2 is FQGTGA. The CDR3 is CASSLKHEGETFF. DNA of the CDR3: TGTGCCAGCAGCTTAAAGCACGAGGGGGAAACTTTCTTT.

This clonotype was seen more than once but under ten times. The rearrangement links TRBV12-3 or TRBV12-4 to TRBJ1-4; possible D gene TRBD1, 5 bases. This CDR3 is 13 amino acids long. V lost 3 bases, J lost 8 bases, and 10 bases lay in between. This CDR3 reads CASSFLREEKLFF. Here the CDR3 DNA reads TGTGCCAGCAGTTTCCTCAGGGAGGAAAAACTGTTTTTT.

The V and J genes are TRBV5-1 and TRBJ1-1; 8 nucleotides match TRBD1. CDR1 SGHRS and CDR2 YFSETQ come from the germline V gene. This CDR3 contains 16 residues. After removal of 4 bases from V and 1 base from J, the junction contained 9 bases not matched to a gene. The CDR3 spells CASSQVAGGQNTEAFF. Written as DNA, the CDR3 is TGCGCCAGCAGCCAGGTCGCAGGGGGCCAGAACACTGAAGCTTTCTTT. The full variable domain, completed using reference TRBV5-1 and TRBJ1-1, is KAGVTQTPRYLIKTRGQQVTLSCSPISGHRSVSWYQQTPGQGLQFLFEYFSETQRNKGNFPGRFSGRQFSNSRSEMNVSTLELGDSALYLCASSQVAGGQNTEAFFGQGTRLTVV.

The CDR3 region is CASSLARNENIQYF. In DNA, the CDR3 is TGTGCCAGCAGTTTAGCCAGAAACGAAAACATTCAGTACTTC. This sequence joins TRBV12-3 or TRBV12-4 and TRBJ2-4; D uncertain. Trimming took 0 bases from V and 5 from J, leaving 8 bases between them. CDR3 length: 14 residues.

This clonotype was picked up a small number of times. The chain carries TRBV15 and TRBJ2-2, with D perhaps TRBD2 (6 bases). The CDR3 extends over 14 amino acids. The ends were cut back, 3 bases at V and 6 bases at J, with 11 bases in the middle. The germline CDR1 and CDR2 sequences are LNHNV and YYDKDF (reference sequence). CDR3 nucleotide sequence: TGTGCCACCAGCAGCTTGGGGGGTCCCGGGGAGCTGTTTTTT. Amino acids: CATSSLGGPGELFF.

The chain is built from TRBV7-9 and TRBJ2-5; D is perhaps TRBD1 or TRBD2 (6 bases each). Between the trimmed V and J ends, which lost 3 bases and 1 base, there was a span of 9 bases. The CDR3 sequence is 14 residues long. Germline CDR1 SEHNR, CDR2 FQNEAQ (reference sequence). The CDR3 sequence is CASSFRGLQETQYF. CDR3 DNA sequence: TGTGCCAGCAGCTTCAGGGGACTCCAAGAGACCCAGTACTTC.

V gene TRBV20-1 combines with J gene TRBJ2-7, with TRBD1 identical over 10 bases. V gave up 3 bases and J gave up 5 bases; unmatched junction bases: 10. Germline-derived CDR1 and CDR2 are DFQATT and SNEGSKA (reference sequence). The CDR3 totals 15 residues. CDR3 coding DNA: TGCAGTGCTAGGGCCCCCGACAGGGGGCTCCACGAGCAGTACTTC. Its protein product is CSARAPDRGLHEQYF.

The sample holds a few counts of this clonotype. V usage is TRBV7-8 and J usage is TRBJ2-1; 10 bases are a match to TRBD1. The CDR3 is 15 amino acids. Trimming took 5 bases from V and 5 from J; bases not matched to a gene: 6. The germline gives CDR1 SGHVS, CDR2 FQNEAQ. The CDR3 nucleotides are TGTGCCAGCAGCGTCCGGGACAGGGGCGACAATGAGCAGTTCTTC. Its protein product is CASSVRDRGDNEQFF.

V usage is TRBV12-3 or TRBV12-4 and J usage is TRBJ2-4; 7 nucleotides match TRBD1. The CDR3 is 13 amino acids. V lost 8 bases, J lost 8 bases, and 9 bases stayed unmatched. CDR3 residues: CASGKRQGDIQYF. DNA for the CDR3: TGTGCCAGCGGAAAAAGACAGGGCGACATTCAGTACTTC.

This clonotype was counted a few times. This chain uses TRBV7-2 with TRBJ2-7; TRBD2 aligns across 11 bases. Germline-derived CDR1 and CDR2 are SGHTA and FQGNSA. The V and J ends lost 0 bases and 4 bases, in that order; junction bases with no gene match: 5. CDR3 length: 16 amino acids. The CDR3 nucleotides are TGTGCCAGCAGCTTAGCTAGCGGGGGGGAAATTTACGAGCAGTACTTC. Its translation is CASSLASGGEIYEQYF.

This clonotype appeared a few times. The chain uses TRBV20-1 and TRBJ2-7; D is tentatively TRBD1 or TRBD2 (5 bases each). CDR3 length: 13 residues. From germline, CDR1 is DFQATT and CDR2 SNEGSKA (reference sequence). V was pared by 6 bases and J by 2 bases, with 14 bases between. This CDR3 reads CSAPGEGTYEQYF. CDR3 bases: TGCAGTGCCCCAGGAGAGGGGACCTACGAGCAGTACTTC.

The genes are TRBV10-3 and TRBJ2-5; TRBD1 is a possible D gene (6 bases). The germline V gene encodes CDR1 ENHRY and CDR2 SYGVKD. The CDR3 consists of 13 residues. V dropped 7 bases and J dropped 0 bases, with 9 bases sitting between them. CDR3 in DNA: TGTGCCATCAATCAGGGGTACCAAGAGACCCAGTACTTC. Residues: CAINQGYQETQYF.